This section outlines one TCR beta chain sequence together with its context. What it binds is unknown. Each sorted subset replicate got 200 ng genomic DNA, roughly 27,000 genomes. Repertoires were generated with immunoSEQ multiplex PCR, while TCRdb's copy carries only in-frame clones and drops some. Among around 690,000 clones listed, roughly 87% were seen once. This entry belongs to a study of shared clonotypes between healthy human individuals. Overall study findings and caveats: Generally, naive subsets came out with larger estimated richness than memory subsets.

Germline CDR1 reads PRHDT; CDR2 reads FYEKMQ (reference sequence). V trimming: 2 bases; J trimming: 1 base; junction bases outside the gene matches: 14. The CDR3 has 19 amino acids. The chain joins TRBV13 to TRBJ2-3, with TRBD2 identical over 8 bases. The sample was memory CD8+ T cells from PBMCs. Noted subset: CD45RO+ cells pooled with CCR7-negative TemRA cells. The clonotype was recovered from a man in his late teens or twenties in good health. Some clones in this sample may be carry-over from other donors' samples. The CDR3 nucleotides are TGTGCCAGCAGCTTACTAGGGCCCGGTAGCGGGGTGGGCACAGATACGCAGTATTTT. This encodes CASSLLGPGSGVGTDTQYF. Variable domain in full (rest from reference TRBV13 and TRBJ2-3): AAGVIQSPRHLIKEKRETATLKCYPIPRHDTVYWYQQGPGQDPQFLISFYEKMQSDKGSIPDRFSAQQFSDYHSELNMSSLELGDSALYFCASSLLGPGSGVGTDTQYFGPGTRLTVL.